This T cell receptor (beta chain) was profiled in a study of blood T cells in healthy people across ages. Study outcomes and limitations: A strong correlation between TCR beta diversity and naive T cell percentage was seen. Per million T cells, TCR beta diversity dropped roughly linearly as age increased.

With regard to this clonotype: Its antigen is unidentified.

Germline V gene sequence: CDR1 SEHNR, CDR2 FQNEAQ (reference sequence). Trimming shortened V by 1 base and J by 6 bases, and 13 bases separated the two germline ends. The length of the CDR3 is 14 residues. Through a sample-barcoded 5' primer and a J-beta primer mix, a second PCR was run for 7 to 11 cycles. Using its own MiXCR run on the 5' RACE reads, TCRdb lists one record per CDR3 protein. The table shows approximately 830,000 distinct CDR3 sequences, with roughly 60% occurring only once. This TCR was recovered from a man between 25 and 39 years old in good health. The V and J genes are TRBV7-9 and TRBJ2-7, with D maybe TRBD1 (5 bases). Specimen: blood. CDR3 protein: CASSLGQGLREQYF. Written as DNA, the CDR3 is TGTGCCAGCAGCTTAGGCCAGGGCCTCCGCGAGCAGTACTTC.